The entry below describes one TCR beta chain. Generated by immunoSEQ multiplex PCR, the TCRdb table keeps only in-frame clones and is missing some. The sample has roughly 68,000 clones, roughly 84% seen once. Systemic immunosuppression or a history of autoimmune disease excluded patients. This sample stems from a study of OX40 agonist ivuxolimab in advanced cancers. Overall study: Patients received intravenous ivuxolimab every 2 weeks at 0.01 to 10 mg/kg.

Germline V gene data show CDR1 as SGHNT and CDR2 as YYREEE (reference sequence). CDR3 length: 13 residues. Trimming took 3 bases from V and 8 from J; bases not matched to a gene: 3. This chain links TRBV5-4 with TRBJ1-4; 8 nucleotides agree with TRBD1. This TCR was sampled from an adult with an advanced solid tumor such as melanoma, head and neck, liver or kidney cancer. The sequencing used CD4+ or CD8+ T cells sorted from blood, collected in a trial of the OX40 agonist ivuxolimab. The CDR3 sequence: CASSSTGEEKLFF. Here the CDR3 DNA reads TGTGCCAGCAGCTCGACAGGGGAGGAAAAACTGTTTTTT. Filled out from reference TRBV5-4 and TRBJ1-4, the complete variable domain reads ETGVTQSPTHLIKTRGQQVTLRCSSQSGHNTVSWYQQALGQGPQFIFQYYREEENGRGNFPPRFSGLQFPNYSSELNVNALELDDSALYLCASSSTGEEKLFFGSGTQLSVL.